This paragraph covers one TCR beta chain sequence. The antigen remains unidentified. Trimming removed 11 bases from V and 4 bases from J; junction bases left unmatched: 7. This CDR3 region has 13 residues. The germline gives CDR1 MNHEY, CDR2 SVGEGT. With constant-segment primers, 5'RACE yielded cDNA libraries of TCR alpha and TCR beta that carried sample barcodes and UMIs. MiXCR was run by TCRdb on the 5' RACE reads, yielding one entry per CDR3 protein. Among a few hundred thousand distinct CDR3 sequences listed, approximately 21% were seen once. The record originates from a study of T-cell memory formation after mild COVID-19. About the research overall: Largely, TCR clusters stayed within a single donor. Findings and caveats of the study: Pre-infection memory carried some responding clones, suggesting that cross-reactive memory joined. Most CD4+ clones that shrank were in CM and EM, while CD8+ ones turned up in EMRA.

This sequence originates from an adult woman who had mild COVID-19 (a few samples of this study predate the infection). Cell type and time point are not known. The sample comprised PBMCs or a T cell subset sorted from them (not recorded which). The chain uses TRBV6-2 or TRBV6-3 and TRBJ2-1, with TRBD2 matching over 8 bases. CDR3 sequence: CAAAGGVYNEQFF. Written as DNA, the CDR3 is TGTGCCGCTGCGGGAGGTGTTTACAATGAGCAGTTCTTC.